One sample yielded the 21 T cell receptor beta chains listed below, sequenced in a study of cytomegalovirus exposure and HLA in healthy donors. The PCR made use of 60 Vbeta and 13 Jbeta primers. Sequencing used immunoSEQ multiplex PCR; TCRdb keeps in-frame clones, though not all of them. The sample carries 100,000 to 150,000 clones, 65% to 85% recorded once. Sequencing was carried out using PBMCs. Receptors originate from a woman between 40 and 50 years old in good health and CMV-seronegative.

V usage is TRBV18 and J usage is TRBJ2-5, with D uncertain. The DNA end lines up better with TRBJ2-7; the J call may be wrong. This CDR3 is built from 12 residues. Germline assignment: CDR1 KGHSH and CDR2 LQKENI. The CDR3 here is CASSPGTDEQYF. Written as DNA, the CDR3 is TGTGCCAGCTCACCTGGCACAGACGAGCAGTACTTC.

This clone occurred once. The gene calls are TRBV5-1 and TRBJ1-6; 7 bases match TRBD1. The CDR3 length is 14 residues. The germline gives CDR1 SGHRS, CDR2 YFSETQ. V was pared by 5 bases and J by 8 bases, with 7 bases of the junction left unmatched. CDR3 sequence: CASRQLGTDSPLHF. The CDR3 nucleotides read TGCGCCAGCAGACAGTTGGGGACAGATTCACCCCTCCACTTT.

The table lists this clone with a few counts. V gene TRBV7-3 combines with J gene TRBJ2-3; D unclear. The germline V and J ends were trimmed by 5 bases and 2 bases, with 5 bases remaining between them. This CDR3 is 12 amino acids long. CDR1 and CDR2 (germline): SGHTA, FQGTGA. CDR3 sequence reads: CASSEDTDTQYF. CDR3 bases: TGTGCCAGCAGCGAGGACACAGATACGCAGTATTTT.

V usage is TRBV7-2 and J usage is TRBJ1-1, with D possibly being TRBD1 (5 bases). Germline-derived CDR1 and CDR2 are SGHTA and FQGNSA. The CDR3 extends over 14 amino acids. Between the trimmed V and J ends, which lost 5 bases and 9 bases, there was a span of 19 bases. The CDR3 DNA reads TGTGCCAGCAGCCCCGCGATGGCCGCGGGGCAAGCTTTCTTT. It encodes CASSPAMAAGQAFF.

This clone was picked up a small number of times. The chain couples TRBV27 to TRBJ2-1; TRBD2 agrees at 7 bases. The CDR3 has 13 amino acids. J was trimmed by 7 bases and V by 3 bases; bases with no gene match: 3. The germline V gene encodes CDR1 MNHEY and CDR2 SMNVEV (reference sequence). The CDR3 nucleotides are TGTGCCAGCAGTTTCCTCGGGGGGAATGAGCAGTTCTTC. Translated, it gives CASSFLGGNEQFF.

This clone came up once. This chain uses TRBV7-3 with TRBJ2-7; perhaps TRBD2 as D (6 bases). V was trimmed by 2 bases and J by 3 bases, leaving 8 bases between them. Germline V gene sequence: CDR1 SGHTA, CDR2 FQGTGA. The CDR3 totals 13 residues. The CDR3 coding sequence is TGTGCCAGCAGCTTATCGGGGGTCTACGAGCAGTACTTC. Protein: CASSLSGVYEQYF.

The rearrangement joins TRBV19 to TRBJ2-5; no reliable D call. The J call is in doubt because the DNA end fits TRBJ2-7 better. CDR3 length: 13 residues. Germline V gene sequence: CDR1 LNHDA, CDR2 SQIVND (reference sequence). CDR3 in DNA: TGTGCCAGTAGCCAGGTTGGGGCCTACGAGCAGTACTTC. It is translated as CASSQVGAYEQYF.

This chain links TRBV5-1 with TRBJ1-1; D gene ambiguous. The CDR3 has 16 residues. The germline CDR1 and CDR2 sequences are SGHRS and YFSETQ. V gave up 3 bases and J gave up 5 bases, with 20 bases separating them. CDR3: CASSYNHIAASTEAFF. The CDR3 bases are TGCGCCAGCAGCTATAACCATATCGCTGCGAGTACTGAAGCTTTCTTT.

The rearrangement uses TRBV5-1 and TRBJ1-5, with TRBD1 identical over 7 bases. Germline V lookup: CDR1 SGHRS, CDR2 YFSETQ. V lost 0 bases to trimming and J lost 6 bases; unmatched junction nucleotides: 6. The CDR3 is made up of 15 amino acids. In nucleotides, the CDR3 is TGCGCCAGCAGCTTGGAGGACAGGACCATTCAGCCCCAGCATTTT. Translating gives CASSLEDRTIQPQHF.

The genes are TRBV10-1 and TRBJ2-7; the D gene is possibly TRBD1 (5 bases). V lost 6 bases to trimming and J lost 7 bases, with 16 bases between them. Germline V CDR1 and CDR2: WNHNN, SYGVQD (reference sequence). The CDR3 length is 13 residues. As DNA, the CDR3 is TGCGCCAGCAGAAGACAGCCAAGGGGAGAGCAGTACTTC. Residues: CASRRQPRGEQYF.

V and J are TRBV19 and TRBJ1-5; the D gene is possibly TRBD1 (5 bases). Germline V gene data show CDR1 as LNHDA and CDR2 as SQIVND (reference sequence). The CDR3 sequence is 14 residues long. V gave up 8 bases and J gave up 5 bases, with 16 bases separating them. CDR3 sequence (DNA): TGTGCCAGTGGGGGGGATTGGGGGGATCAGCCCCAGCATTTT. Translating it yields CASGGDWGDQPQHF.

The chain recombines TRBV15 with TRBJ1-2; possible D gene TRBD1, 5 bases. The CDR3 extends over 16 amino acids. Deletions cut 1 base from V and 4 bases from J, with 16 bases between. Germline CDR1 is LNHNV and CDR2 is YYDKDF (reference sequence). Here the CDR3 reads CATSRAPFGQTYGYTF. In nucleotides, the CDR3 is TGTGCCACCAGCAGAGCCCCTTTCGGACAAACCTATGGCTACACCTTC.

J is TRBJ1-2 and V is TRBV6-5; 7 bases agree with TRBD1. Trimming took 0 bases from V and 3 from J; bases not matched to a gene: 4. The CDR3 is 15 residues long. Germline-derived CDR1 and CDR2 are MNHEY and SVGAGI. The CDR3 reads CASSYSGTGDYGYTF. Here the CDR3 DNA reads TGTGCCAGCAGTTACTCCGGCACAGGGGACTATGGCTACACCTTC.

The chain carries TRBV6-4 and TRBJ1-1; D call uncertain. CDR1 and CDR2 (germline): MRHNA, SNTAGT. The CDR3 sequence is 16 residues long. V lost 0 bases to trimming and J lost 5 bases, with 16 bases between them. This chain's CDR3 is CASSDSWVNGGTEAFF. CDR3 coding DNA: TGTGCCAGCAGTGACTCCTGGGTCAACGGAGGGACTGAAGCTTTCTTT.

V gene TRBV19 combines with J gene TRBJ2-7; 7 nucleotides agree with TRBD1. Germline lookup yields CDR1 LNHDA and CDR2 SQIVND (reference sequence). The CDR3 spans 14 residues. Trimming removed 5 bases from V and 6 bases from J; junction bases left unmatched: 10. The CDR3 coding sequence is TGTGCCAGTAGTGGGTCAGGGGGTTCCGCCGAGCAGTACTTC. This sequence encodes CASSGSGGSAEQYF.

V is TRBV7-9 and J is TRBJ2-5; no firm D call. There are 18 residues in the CDR3. Germline V gives CDR1 SEHNR, CDR2 FQNEAQ (reference sequence). Trimming took 4 bases from V and 2 from J, leaving 23 bases between them. DNA of the CDR3: TGTGCCAGCAGCTCGAGCTGGATCAACGCGGCCGGGCAAGAGACCCAGTACTTC. Translation: CASSSSWINAAGQETQYF. Full variable domain (remainder filled in from reference TRBV7-9 and TRBJ2-5): DTGVSQNPRHKITKRGQNVTFRCDPISEHNRLYWYRQTLGQGPEFLTYFQNEAQLEKSRLLSDRFSAERPKGSFSTLEIQRTEQGDSAMYLCASSSSWINAAGQETQYFGPGTRLLVL.

The V call is TRBV7-2, the J call TRBJ2-7; tentative D call: TRBD1 (6 bases). CDR1 is SGHTA, CDR2 FQGNSA, per germline. This CDR3 comprises 15 residues. Trimming pared 1 base from V and 3 bases from J, leaving 13 bases between. CDR3 residues: CASSLEDRGNYEQYF. The CDR3 DNA follows: TGTGCCAGCAGCTTAGAGGACAGAGGCAACTACGAGCAGTACTTC.

This chain links TRBV5-4 with TRBJ2-3, with a tentative D call TRBD2 (6 bases). CDR1 is SGHNT, CDR2 YYREEE, per germline (reference sequence). CDR3 length: 16 amino acids. Trimming cost V 0 bases and J 6 bases, with 17 bases left between them. CDR3 DNA sequence: TGTGCCAGCAGCTTGGGACTAGGGCCCGCGGTGGATACGCAGTATTTT. Amino acids: CASSLGLGPAVDTQYF.

The chain couples TRBV4-1 to TRBJ2-5; 7 bases are shared with TRBD2. Germline V gene data show CDR1 as MGHRA and CDR2 as YSYEKL. The CDR3 spans 15 residues. Unmatched junction bases numbered 9, after V lost 3 bases and J lost 5 bases. CDR3 sequence reads: CASSHPGRVGETQYF. The DNA for the CDR3 is TGCGCCAGCAGCCACCCTGGGAGGGTTGGGGAGACCCAGTACTTC.

The chain couples TRBV28 to TRBJ1-2; 7 bases fit TRBD1. CDR1 is MDHEN, CDR2 SYDVKM, per germline. The length of the CDR3 is 16 residues. V lost 6 bases and J lost 4; bases outside the gene matches: 14. CDR3 DNA: TGTGCCAGCAGCCCCCCCGGGACAGCTAATCTCTATGGCTACACCTTC. It yields the protein CASSPPGTANLYGYTF.

The chain joins TRBV5-4 to TRBJ2-1; D is perhaps TRBD1 (6 bases). The length of the CDR3 is 15 residues. With 4 bases removed from V and 1 base from J, the gap between germline ends came to 12 bases. CDR1 is SGHNT, CDR2 YYREEE, per germline (reference sequence). CDR3 bases: TGTGCCAGCAGCGTCGACAGGTCTTCCTACAATGAGCAGTTCTTC. It specifies CASSVDRSSYNEQFF.